This T cell receptor beta chain was sequenced for a study of shared clonotypes between healthy human individuals. Points from the study as a whole: The donor pool, a small one, limited the genetic and exposure-history diversity represented. Shared clonotypes: about 5% naive CD4, about 3.3% naive CD8, 2.3% memory CD4, over 0.3% memory CD8.

Of note for this clone: The antigen remains undetermined.

Germline CDR1 and CDR2: SGHRS and YFSETQ. The V end was cut by 0 bases, the J end by 5 bases, with 12 bases between. The CDR3 totals 16 residues. Clones were read by immunoSEQ multiplex PCR, and TCRdb kept only the in-frame ones, dropping some. The sample includes about 2.4 million clones, roughly 93% of them seen just once. The V and J genes are TRBV5-1 and TRBJ1-6, with a tentative D call TRBD1 (6 bases). The sequence was collected from a man younger than 35 in good health. Some clones in this sample may be carry-over from other donors' samples. The sequenced sample consisted of naive CD4+ T cells from PBMCs. The subset here: CD45RA+ positively selected. The DNA for the CDR3 is TGCGCCAGCAGCTTGGCCGCTCAGGGGAATAATTCACCCCTCCACTTT. It codes for CASSLAAQGNNSPLHF.